The subject of this entry is one T cell receptor (beta chain). Its specificity is not known. CDR3 length equals 14 residues. V was pared by 3 bases and J by 3 bases, with 10 bases between. Germline loops: CDR1 MDHEN, CDR2 SYDVKM. This sample stems from a study of beta chain features in type 1 diabetes. Study-wide results and limits: There was a moderate but significant shortening of TCRB CDR3s in all four CD4+ subsets of Type 1 diabetes patients. Within patients, naive, central memory and Treg TCRB repertoires seemed more similar than within healthy donors. Sequencing of cDNA might inflate the share of cells that strongly express TCR. The study found fewer insertions and more deletions at VDJ junctions in type 1 diabetes patients.

Since all of the isolated RNA was reverse transcribed, expressed TCRB transcripts were what got sequenced. Clones were sequenced by immunoSEQ multiplex PCR, and TCRdb holds only the in-frame ones, with some missing. The data hold more than 550,000 clones, with roughly an eighth observed a single time. Material for sequencing was naive CD4+ T cells from blood. V and J are TRBV28 and TRBJ2-3, with unresolved D. The receptor was derived from a man in his late teens or twenties with type 1 diabetes. In DNA, the CDR3 is TGTGCCAGCAGTTTGATAAGGATGACAGATACGCAGTATTTT. It codes for CASSLIRMTDTQYF.